Listed here are 20 T cell receptor beta chains from one sample, sequenced in a study of CD8 T cells in Susac syndrome (dated by TCRdb to between 2018 and 2021). The method was the immunoSEQ multiplex PCR assay. RNA was extracted using the RNeasy kit, and roughly 0.45 to 1 ug of the RNA was reverse transcribed with random hexamers. TCRdb trimmed the raw reads at Q25, called clones with MiXCR and kept productive beta chains. Each CDR3 protein appears once, grouped with its most common genes and DNA. The sample table holds under 350,000 distinct CDR3 sequences, of which 90% to 95% were seen once. About 0.063% of the sample lies in the top ten. The sequenced sample consisted of CD4+ T cells from PBMCs. The receptors originated from a human donor with multiple sclerosis.

The rearrangement uses TRBV5-1 and TRBJ2-7; D is perhaps TRBD2 (6 bases). The germline gives CDR1 SGHRS, CDR2 YFSETQ. The CDR3 spans 14 residues. V was trimmed by 2 bases and J by 0 bases, leaving 9 bases between them. The DNA for the CDR3 is TGCGCCAGCAGCTTCGCCGGGAGCTCCTACGAGCAGTACTTC. Its protein is CASSFAGSSYEQYF.

This clonotype has a single count. The chain recombines TRBV11-1 with TRBJ2-1, with a possible D match to TRBD2 (6 bases). There are 16 residues in the CDR3. The germline V and J ends were trimmed by 3 bases and 5 bases, with 17 bases remaining between them. Germline CDR1 is SGHAT and CDR2 is FQDESV (reference sequence). The CDR3 sequence is CASSFPQGLGDNEQFF. The CDR3 DNA sequence: TGTGCCAGCAGCTTTCCTCAGGGACTTGGGGACAATGAGCAGTTCTTC.

The chain links TRBV20-1 to TRBJ1-1; maybe TRBD1 (5 bases). V was shortened by 7 bases and J by 3 bases, with 15 bases between the two germline ends. CDR1 DFQATT and CDR2 SNEGSKA come from the germline V gene (reference sequence). CDR3 size: 13 residues. This CDR3 is CSGQGMSDTEAFF. The CDR3 DNA follows: TGCAGTGGTCAGGGAATGAGCGACACTGAAGCTTTCTTT.

V is TRBV2 and J is TRBJ2-7; 11 bases fit TRBD2. The V segment lost 6 bases and the J segment 4 bases; nucleotides outside the gene matches: 8. CDR3 length: 15 residues. Looked up from germline, CDR1 is SNHLY and CDR2 is FYNNEI. The CDR3: CASRDLAGGTYEQYF. The CDR3, as DNA: TGTGCCAGCAGGGACTTAGCGGGAGGGACGTACGAGCAGTACTTC.

The chain carries TRBV20-1 and TRBJ2-3; D tentatively fits TRBD1 or TRBD2 (5 bases each). V was trimmed by 3 bases and J by 2 bases, leaving 6 bases between them. The CDR3 has 12 residues. Germline values: CDR1 DFQATT, CDR2 SNEGSKA (reference sequence). CDR3 bases: TGCAGTGCTAGGGGGACCACAGATACGCAGTATTTT. This codes for CSARGTTDTQYF.

The chain couples TRBV12-3 or TRBV12-4 to TRBJ1-1, with 7 bases aligning to TRBD1. J gave up 3 bases and V 6 bases, and 7 bases lay outside the gene matches. This CDR3 spans 14 amino acids. The CDR3 reads CASSPGGSDTEAFF. CDR3 nucleotide sequence: TGTGCCAGCAGCCCAGGGGGTTCGGACACTGAAGCTTTCTTT.

The chain is built from TRBV18 and TRBJ1-2; 11 bases are shared with TRBD1. The CDR3 has 17 residues. Germline lookup yields CDR1 KGHSH and CDR2 LQKENI. The ends lost 3 bases at V and 2 bases at J; junction bases unmatched: 8. CDR3 in DNA: TGTGCCAGCTCACCCCGGGGACAGGGGGAAGGAAACTATGGCTACACCTTC. Amino acids: CASSPRGQGEGNYGYTF.

V is TRBV7-2 and J is TRBJ2-7, with a tentative D call TRBD1 (5 bases). The germline V gene has CDR1 SGHTA and CDR2 FQGNSA. The CDR3 covers 14 residues. The V end lost 5 bases, the J end lost 0 bases, and 11 bases lay between the germline ends. CDR3 amino acids: CASSPRQISYEQYF. Here the CDR3 DNA reads TGTGCCAGCAGCCCCCGACAGATCTCCTACGAGCAGTACTTC.

This chain uses TRBV20-1 with TRBJ2-3, with TRBD2 identical over 10 bases. The trim removed 0 bases at V and 2 bases at J, leaving 11 bases unmatched. Germline V CDR1 and CDR2: DFQATT, SNEGSKA (reference sequence). This CDR3 is 18 amino acids long. The CDR3 nucleotides are TGCAGTGCTAGAGATGCAACCCGGCTAGCGGGGGCCACAGATACGCAGTATTTT. The encoded protein is CSARDATRLAGATDTQYF.

The V and J genes are TRBV7-2 and TRBJ2-5; TRBD1 matches at 8 bases. Trimming took 6 bases from V and 5 from J; bases not matched to a gene: 14. There are 16 residues in the CDR3. Germline loops: CDR1 SGHTA, CDR2 FQGNSA. In nucleotides, the CDR3 is TGTGCCAGCAGTCAGCGGGCGGGACAGGTCCGGGAGACCCAGTACTTC. Protein: CASSQRAGQVRETQYF. Together with reference TRBV7-2 and TRBJ2-5, the CDR3 gives the full variable domain: GAGVSQSPSNKVTEKGKDVELRCDPISGHTALYWYRQSLGQGLEFLIYFQGNSAPDKSGLPSDRFSAERTGGSVSTLTIQRTQQEDSAVYLCASSQRAGQVRETQYFGPGTRLLVL.

V usage is TRBV12-5 and J usage is TRBJ2-3; D might be TRBD2 (5 bases). The germline gives CDR1 LGHNT, CDR2 FRNRAP. The ends were cut back, 9 bases at V and 4 bases at J, with 8 bases in the middle. CDR3 size: 11 residues. The chain's CDR3 is CASTRADTQYF. DNA of the CDR3: TGTGCTAGCACTAGGGCAGATACGCAGTATTTT.

The rearrangement joins TRBV7-8 to TRBJ1-1; possible D gene TRBD1, 6 bases. V was shortened by 8 bases and J by 4 bases, with 11 bases between the two germline ends. The CDR3 sequence is 12 residues long. Germline CDR1 is SGHVS and CDR2 is FQNEAQ. The CDR3 bases are TGTGCCAGCGGCTACAGGGTCACTGAAGCTTTCTTT. Amino acids: CASGYRVTEAFF.

V usage is TRBV28 and J usage is TRBJ1-1, with D perhaps TRBD1 (6 bases). From germline, CDR1 is MDHEN and CDR2 SYDVKM. The V and J ends lost 5 bases and 11 bases respectively, with 15 bases between them. This CDR3 comprises 12 residues. The CDR3 sequence is CASSTGQRRAFF. The CDR3 coding sequence is TGTGCCAGCAGTACGGGACAAAGAAGGGCTTTCTTT.

The rearrangement uses TRBV4-2 and TRBJ2-1; D perhaps matches TRBD2 (6 bases). This CDR3 spans 17 amino acids. CDR1 LGHNA and CDR2 YNFKEQ come from the germline V gene. V dropped 0 bases and J dropped 4 bases, with 16 bases sitting between them. The DNA for the CDR3 is TGTGCCAGCAGCCAAGATCTGGGAGGATATTCATACAATGAGCAGTTCTTC. It is translated as CASSQDLGGYSYNEQFF.

V gene TRBV7-9 combines with J gene TRBJ1-2, with a possible D match to TRBD1 (5 bases). V lost 1 base, J lost 5 bases, and 11 bases lay in between. This CDR3 is built from 14 residues. Germline V CDR1 and CDR2: SEHNR, FQNEAQ (reference sequence). CDR3 region: CASSLEQVLYGYTF. CDR3 DNA sequence: TGTGCCAGCAGCTTAGAACAGGTGTTATATGGCTACACCTTC.

This chain joins TRBV6-2 or TRBV6-3 and TRBJ2-1; 8 bases line up with TRBD2. V was pared by 0 bases and J by 9 bases, with 10 bases of the junction left unmatched. This CDR3 comprises 16 residues. From germline, CDR1 is MNHEY and CDR2 SVGEGT. CDR3 protein: CASSYSGGRRSAEQFF. The DNA of the CDR3 is TGTGCCAGCAGTTACTCGGGCGGGAGGAGGTCCGCTGAGCAGTTCTTC.

CDR3 sequence (DNA): TGTGCCTGGAGGTCTTACACCGGGGAGCTGTTTTTT. Translating gives CAWRSYTGELFF. The rearrangement links TRBV30 to TRBJ2-2; D call uncertain. Trimming took off 3 bases at V and 3 bases at J, with 5 bases between the two ends. Per germline, CDR1 GTSNPN and CDR2 SVGIG (reference sequence). This CDR3 is 12 amino acids long.

This rearrangement joins TRBV3-1 to TRBJ2-7; D may match TRBD1 or TRBD2 (6 bases each). This CDR3 has 14 residues. The germline CDR1 and CDR2 sequences are LGHDT and YNNKEL (reference sequence). Trimming shortened V by 4 bases and J by 2 bases, and 12 bases separated the two germline ends. The CDR3 sequence is CASSPFRGPYEQYF. The CDR3 DNA reads as TGTGCCAGCAGCCCCTTCCGGGGGCCCTACGAGCAGTACTTC.

J is TRBJ1-5 and V is TRBV7-6; 9 bases agree with TRBD1. The CDR3 has 17 residues. Germline trimming cut 5 bases from V and 6 bases from J; bases unmatched to any gene: 14. Germline CDR1 reads SGHVS; CDR2 reads FNYEAQ. CDR3 sequence reads: CASSRRAGTGLGQPQHF. For the CDR3, the DNA is TGTGCCAGCAGCCGCCGAGCTGGGACAGGGCTTGGTCAGCCCCAGCATTTT.

The chain uses TRBV7-2 and TRBJ1-5, with TRBD1 as a possible D gene (6 bases). The V and J ends lost 5 bases and 2 bases respectively, with 13 bases between them. This CDR3 contains 15 residues. Germline loops: CDR1 SGHTA, CDR2 FQGNSA. The CDR3 sequence: CASSVTSGGNQPQHF. The CDR3 DNA reads as TGTGCCAGCAGCGTAACCTCAGGGGGCAATCAGCCCCAGCATTTT.